The clone carrying this T cell receptor (beta chain) appeared once. Its antigen is as yet unknown. This sample was included in a study of response to subunit inactivated influenza vaccine. This CDR3 has 18 residues. Trimming stripped 4 bases from V and 1 base from J, with 23 bases between. The V gene's germline CDR1 is SGHRS and CDR2 YFSETQ. TCRdb independently ran MiXCR on the RT-PCR reads; one entry per CDR3 protein. The sample consists of over 400,000 distinct CDR3 sequences, around 13% of them appearing once. Overall study results and limits: The authors suggested that few new T cells are recruited per seasonal influenza vaccination.

This rearrangement joins TRBV5-1 to TRBJ1-1; a weak D match, TRBD1 (6 bases). The TCR comes from a man in his forties or fifties who received an inactivated influenza vaccine. The specimen was PBMCs from blood, collected roughly 48 days after vaccination. CDR3 coding DNA: TGCGCCAGCAGCATATTGGACAGACCCCTCCCTGAGAACACTGAAGCTTTCTTT. It translates to CASSILDRPLPENTEAFF. Together with reference TRBV5-1 and TRBJ1-1, the CDR3 gives the full variable domain: KAGVTQTPRYLIKTRGQQVTLSCSPISGHRSVSWYQQTPGQGLQFLFEYFSETQRNKGNFPGRFSGRQFSNSRSEMNVSTLELGDSALYLCASSILDRPLPENTEAFFGQGTRLTVV.